This entry is about one T cell receptor (beta chain). This sample was taken from a study of PD-L1 blockade in urothelial cancer. For the study at large: At 3 weeks after treatment start (second dose) and again at 6 weeks, blood was analyzed.

Only in-frame clones appear in the TCRdb table, and some are missing; sequencing was by immunoSEQ multiplex PCR. Of around 100,000 clones in the sample, 91% were seen once. The CDR3 consists of 14 residues. Germline CDR1 and CDR2: MNHEY and SVGAGI. Trimming shortened V by 0 bases and J by 5 bases, and 10 bases separated the two germline ends. Urothelial carcinoma affected the patients, and it was locally advanced or metastatic. The sequencing used PBMCs, collected around atezolizumab (anti-PD-L1) treatment. This chain links TRBV6-5 with TRBJ2-5; perhaps TRBD2 as D (5 bases). The clonotype originates from a woman of 80 years or more with urothelial cancer. This CDR3 is CASSYSGARETQYF. The CDR3 nucleotides read TGTGCCAGCAGTTACTCGGGAGCTCGGGAGACCCAGTACTTC.